This T cell receptor (beta chain) was found in a study of early T cells in non-severe SARS-CoV-2 infection. TCRdb re-called the 5' RACE reads with MiXCR, one entry per CDR3 protein. This sample has more than 65,000 distinct CDR3 sequences, with 9.5% to 15% found just once. CDR1 is SGHAT, CDR2 FQNNGV, per germline. V lost 5 bases and J lost 0; bases outside the gene matches: 10. The CDR3 is 16 residues long. At least ten counts were recorded for this clonotype. Material for sequencing was whole blood. The sequence was collected from an adult who was a healthcare worker with PCR-confirmed SARS-CoV-2 infection or an uninfected control (not recorded which). J is TRBJ2-7 and V is TRBV11-2, with TRBD2 identical over 7 bases. Here the CDR3 DNA reads TGTGCCAGCAGCCCGAATCTAGCGGTTAACTCCTACGAGCAGTACTTC. Its protein product is CASSPNLAVNSYEQYF.